A selection of T cell receptor beta chains follows, all from one sample in a study of T cell changes during pregnancy in multiple sclerosis. TCRdb keeps only in-frame clones here, not all; method: immunoSEQ multiplex PCR. Of 40,000 to 45,000 clones in the sample, about nine tenths are singletons; the top ten hold approximately 0.7%. Sequenced material: CD4+ T cells from peripheral blood mononuclear cells, taken before pregnancy. The origin of the receptors is a female donor with multiple sclerosis, enrolled in a pregnancy study. Each CDR3 is given with its conserved first and last residue. Fields, in order: D gene, J gene, clone size, V gene, CDR3 protein, CDR3 DNA. The D gene is left open where the match is weak. Clone size is not always given. Where it is, it says once, few, many or a class for expanded clones.

TRBD2 | TRBJ2-3 | . | TRBV7-2 | CASSLVGLAGITDTQYF | TGTGCCAGCAGCTTAGTTGGACTAGCGGGGATCACAGATACGCAGTATTTT
. | TRBJ2-7 | . | TRBV7-3 | CASSSDSAYEQYF | TGTGCCAGCAGCTCGGACTCCGCCTACGAGCAGTACTTC
. | TRBJ1-2 | . | TRBV19 | CASSPRTDGLYGYTF | TGTGCCAGTAGTCCAAGGACAGACGGCCTCTATGGCTACACCTTC
. | TRBJ1-2 | . | TRBV6-6 | CASSYSSKNYGYTF | TGTGCCAGCAGTTACTCGTCTAAAAACTATGGCTACACCTTC
. | TRBJ2-1 | . | TRBV27 | CASSSEGPRGNEQFF | TGTGCCAGCAGTTCAGAGGGCCCGAGGGGGAATGAGCAGTTCTTC
. | TRBJ1-2 | . | TRBV25-1 | CASSESPEDPGYTF | TGTGCCAGCAGTGAATCGCCAGAGGATCCTGGCTACACCTTC
. | TRBJ1-1 | . | TRBV18 | CASSASKNTEAFF | TGTGCCAGCTCAGCGAGCAAGAACACTGAAGCTTTCTTT
. | TRBJ1-1 | few | TRBV13 | CASSLSPRRGNTEAFF | TGTGCCAGCAGCTTATCCCCTCGCAGAGGGAACACTGAAGCTTTCTTT
TRBD1 | TRBJ2-5 | . | TRBV15 | CATSRDLAGTGGAGTQYF | TGTGCCACCAGCAGAGATCTAGCCGGGACAGGGGGCGCCGGGACCCAGTACTTC
. | TRBJ2-1 | . | TRBV19 | CASSKAGGTAYNEQFF | TGTGCCAGTAGTAAGGCAGGGGGGACGGCCTACAATGAGCAGTTCTTC
TRBD1 | TRBJ1-1 | . | TRBV5-1 | CASSLGQGASEAFF | TGCGCCAGCAGCTTGGGGCAGGGGGCCTCTGAAGCTTTCTTT
TRBD1 | TRBJ2-2 | . | TRBV7-2 | CASRPGQGNTGELFF | TGTGCCAGCAGACCGGGACAGGGGAACACCGGGGAGCTGTTTTTT
TRBD1 | TRBJ1-2 | . | TRBV2 | CASTRHRGYGYTF | TGTGCCAGCACCCGACACAGGGGGTATGGCTACACCTTC
. | TRBJ2-7 | . | TRBV2 | CASMVGEAYEQYF | TGTGCCAGCATGGTAGGGGAAGCCTACGAGCAGTACTTC
. | TRBJ1-3 | . | TRBV4-1 | CASSQDGFSGNTIYF | TGCGCCAGCAGCCAAGACGGGTTCTCTGGAAACACCATATATTTT
. | TRBJ2-7 | . | TRBV5-1 | CASSLGTRGSAYEQYF | TGCGCCAGCAGCTTGGGAACCAGGGGATCCGCCTACGAGCAGTACTTC
. | TRBJ1-1 | . | TRBV6-1 | CASLRGAAEAFF | TGTGCCAGCTTGCGGGGGGCGGCTGAAGCTTTCTTT
TRBD2 | TRBJ2-1 | . | TRBV27 | CASTPRSGRAGGEQFF | TGTGCCAGCACGCCGAGGAGCGGGAGGGCCGGGGGTGAGCAGTTCTTC
TRBD2 | TRBJ2-7 | . | TRBV5-5 | CASSLGLAGAYEQYF | TGTGCCAGCAGCTTGGGGCTAGCGGGGGCCTACGAGCAGTACTTC
. | TRBJ1-1 | few | TRBV2 | CASSLVLAAEAFF | TGTGCCAGCAGCCTCGTACTGGCGGCTGAAGCTTTCTTT
TRBD2 | TRBJ2-1 | . | TRBV5-4 | CASSLASGGSNEQFF | TGTGCCAGCAGCTTGGCTAGCGGGGGTTCAAATGAGCAGTTCTTC
TRBD2 | TRBJ2-1 | . | TRBV5-1 | CASSLVGLAGVEEQFF | TGCGCCAGCAGCTTGGTTGGACTAGCGGGAGTTGAGGAGCAGTTCTTC
. | TRBJ1-4 | . | TRBV11-2 | CASSFGLNEKLFF | TGTGCCAGCAGCTTTGGCCTTAATGAAAAACTGTTTTTT
TRBD2 | TRBJ2-1 | . | TRBV9 | CASGRGGAIYNEQFF | TGTGCCAGCGGACGCGGGGGGGCGATCTACAATGAGCAGTTCTTC
TRBD2 | TRBJ2-1 | . | TRBV19 | CASKMSGLAGMYEQFF | TGTGCCAGTAAAATGTCTGGACTAGCGGGGATGTATGAGCAGTTCTTC
. | TRBJ2-3 | . | TRBV6-1 | CASCRDRTDTQYF | TGTGCCAGCTGCAGGGATCGCACAGATACGCAGTATTTT
. | TRBJ2-7 | . | TRBV13 | CASKSRGQSYEQYF | TGTGCCTCAAAGTCTCGTGGACAGAGCTACGAGCAGTACTTC
TRBD1 | TRBJ1-2 | . | TRBV7-2 | CASSSQTGSYGYTF | TGTGCCAGCAGCTCCCAGACAGGGAGCTATGGCTACACCTTC
. | TRBJ2-3 | . | TRBV2 | CASSVEGTDTQYF | TGTGCCAGCAGTGTGGAGGGCACAGATACGCAGTATTTT
. | TRBJ2-1 | . | TRBV9 | CASSVAGTPYNEQFF | TGTGCCAGCAGCGTAGCTGGGACACCATACAATGAGCAGTTCTTC
TRBD2 | TRBJ2-1 | . | TRBV5-1 | CASSLAGVAYNEQFF | TGCGCCAGCAGCTTAGCGGGAGTGGCCTACAATGAGCAGTTCTTC
. | TRBJ2-7 | . | TRBV7-2 | CASSYLGGSYEQYF | TGTGCCAGCAGTTACCTAGGGGGTTCCTACGAGCAGTACTTC
. | TRBJ1-5 | once | TRBV7-2 | CASSPAGNQPQHF | TGTGCCAGCAGTCCCGCAGGAAATCAGCCCCAGCATTTT
. | TRBJ2-1 | . | TRBV4-1 | CASSQPVKRGNEQFF | TGCGCCAGCAGCCAACCGGTGAAGCGAGGCAATGAGCAGTTCTTC
. | TRBJ2-1 | once | TRBV7-9 | CASSLEAASLSEQFF | TGTGCCAGCAGCTTAGAAGCGGCTAGCTTGTCTGAGCAGTTCTTC
. | TRBJ2-1 | . | TRBV29-1 | CSVSGVDLGASSYNEQFF | TGCAGCGTTTCTGGCGTGGACTTGGGGGCGAGTTCCTACAATGAGCAGTTCTTC
. | TRBJ2-7 | . | TRBV2 | CASSENTESYEQYF | TGTGCCAGCAGTGAAAATACAGAGAGTTACGAGCAGTACTTC
. | TRBJ2-2 | . | TRBV19 | CASRQVANTGELFF | TGTGCCAGCCGACAGGTGGCGAACACCGGGGAGCTGTTTTTT
TRBD1 | TRBJ2-7 | . | TRBV27 | CASSRDRGYEQYF | TGTGCCAGCAGTCGGGACAGGGGCTACGAGCAGTACTTC
. | TRBJ2-5 | once | TRBV5-4 | CASSLEQVKTQYF | TGTGCCAGCAGCTTGGAGCAGGTCAAGACCCAGTACTTC
. | TRBJ2-1 | . | TRBV5-4 | CASSLGSAAGNEQFF | TGTGCCAGCAGCTTGGGGTCGGCCGCCGGGAATGAGCAGTTCTTC
TRBD2 | TRBJ2-1 | . | TRBV11-2 | CASSLASGINEQFF | TGTGCCAGCAGCTTAGCTAGCGGGATCAATGAGCAGTTCTTC
. | TRBJ1-2 | . | TRBV5-1 | CASSLGVSGAGYTF | TGCGCCAGCAGCTTGGGTGTCAGCGGGGCTGGCTACACCTTC
TRBD1 | TRBJ2-1 | . | TRBV5-1 | CASSLGDRGPISYNEQFF | TGCGCCAGCAGCTTGGGGGACAGGGGGCCGATCTCCTACAATGAGCAGTTCTTC
TRBD2 | TRBJ2-5 | . | TRBV19 | CASSTQSGVETQYF | TGTGCCAGTAGTACCCAAAGCGGGGTGGAGACCCAGTACTTC
. | TRBJ2-7 | . | TRBV5-1 | CASSLGGTRGMEQYF | TGCGCCAGCAGCTTGGGCGGTACTAGAGGTATGGAGCAGTACTTC
. | TRBJ1-5 | . | TRBV7-9 | CASSRGGGNQPQHF | TGTGCCAGCAGCAGGGGCGGGGGGAATCAGCCCCAGCATTTT
. | TRBJ2-5 | once | TRBV28 | CASSFVLETQYF | TGTGCCAGCAGTTTCGTACTCGAGACCCAGTACTTC
. | TRBJ1-1 | once | TRBV29-1 | CSVTNRVDTEAFF | TGCAGCGTTACGAACAGGGTGGACACTGAAGCTTTCTTT
. | TRBJ2-7 | medium-sized | TRBV10-3 | CAISSRRYEQYF | TGTGCCATCAGTTCTAGGAGGTACGAGCAGTACTTC
TRBD2 | TRBJ2-7 | . | TRBV10-3 | CAISEVRLAGGEQYF | TGTGCCATCAGTGAAGTCCGACTAGCGGGAGGGGAGCAGTACTTC
TRBD1 | TRBJ2-7 | . | TRBV2 | CAIRDRESYEQYF | TGTGCCATCCGGGACAGGGAATCCTACGAGCAGTACTTC
. | TRBJ2-7 | . | TRBV6-6 | CASSYVRERYEQYF | TGTGCCAGCAGTTACGTCCGGGAACGGTACGAGCAGTACTTC
TRBD1 | TRBJ1-2 | . | TRBV20-1 | CSVQGANGYTF | TGCAGTGTCCAGGGGGCTAATGGCTACACCTTC